This TCR beta chain derives from a study of blood T cell repertoires in COVID-19. About the study: COVID-19 samples from acute and convalescent phases originated in the United States, Italy and Spain. The cDNA or gDNA used as material had been derived from T cells, B-cell-depleted T cells, or PBMCs.

Losses at the gene ends were 6 bases for V and 6 bases for J; bases not matched to a gene: 6. CDR3 size: 14 residues. Germline V lookup: CDR1 MGHRA, CDR2 YSYEKL. Authors' methods: Scientists estimated how many nucleated cells there were by amplifying reference gene primers. Using immunoSEQ multiplex PCR, the repertoire was profiled, and TCRdb retains in-frame clones only, with some absent. Clone size and the V and J calls come from that table; the DNA yielded D and trimming. The table shows 150,000 to 200,000 clones, with roughly 88% occurring only once. The V and J genes are TRBV4-1 and TRBJ2-1; TRBD1 matches at 9 bases. The sample taken for sequencing was peripheral blood. The receptor's source is a man aged 18 to 30 with acute or convalescent COVID-19. CDR3: CASRGTGGSNEQFF. The CDR3 DNA reads as TGCGCCAGCAGGGGAACAGGGGGCAGCAATGAGCAGTTCTTC.